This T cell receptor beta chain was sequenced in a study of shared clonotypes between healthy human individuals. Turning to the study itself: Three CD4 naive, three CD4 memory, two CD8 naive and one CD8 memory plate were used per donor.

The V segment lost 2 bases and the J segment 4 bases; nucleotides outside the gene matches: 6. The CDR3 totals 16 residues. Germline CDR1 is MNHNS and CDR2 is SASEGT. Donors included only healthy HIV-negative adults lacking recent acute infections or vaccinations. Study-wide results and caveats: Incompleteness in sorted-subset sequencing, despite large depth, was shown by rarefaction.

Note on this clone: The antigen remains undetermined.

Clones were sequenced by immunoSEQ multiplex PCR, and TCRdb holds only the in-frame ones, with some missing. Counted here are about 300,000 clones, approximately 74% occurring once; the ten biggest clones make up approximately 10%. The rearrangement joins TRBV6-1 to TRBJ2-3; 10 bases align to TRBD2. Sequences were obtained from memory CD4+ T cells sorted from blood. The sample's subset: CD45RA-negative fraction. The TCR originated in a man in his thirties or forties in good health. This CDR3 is CASSESLAGSSDTQYF. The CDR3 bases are TGTGCCAGCAGTGAATCACTAGCGGGATCCTCAGATACGCAGTATTTT.